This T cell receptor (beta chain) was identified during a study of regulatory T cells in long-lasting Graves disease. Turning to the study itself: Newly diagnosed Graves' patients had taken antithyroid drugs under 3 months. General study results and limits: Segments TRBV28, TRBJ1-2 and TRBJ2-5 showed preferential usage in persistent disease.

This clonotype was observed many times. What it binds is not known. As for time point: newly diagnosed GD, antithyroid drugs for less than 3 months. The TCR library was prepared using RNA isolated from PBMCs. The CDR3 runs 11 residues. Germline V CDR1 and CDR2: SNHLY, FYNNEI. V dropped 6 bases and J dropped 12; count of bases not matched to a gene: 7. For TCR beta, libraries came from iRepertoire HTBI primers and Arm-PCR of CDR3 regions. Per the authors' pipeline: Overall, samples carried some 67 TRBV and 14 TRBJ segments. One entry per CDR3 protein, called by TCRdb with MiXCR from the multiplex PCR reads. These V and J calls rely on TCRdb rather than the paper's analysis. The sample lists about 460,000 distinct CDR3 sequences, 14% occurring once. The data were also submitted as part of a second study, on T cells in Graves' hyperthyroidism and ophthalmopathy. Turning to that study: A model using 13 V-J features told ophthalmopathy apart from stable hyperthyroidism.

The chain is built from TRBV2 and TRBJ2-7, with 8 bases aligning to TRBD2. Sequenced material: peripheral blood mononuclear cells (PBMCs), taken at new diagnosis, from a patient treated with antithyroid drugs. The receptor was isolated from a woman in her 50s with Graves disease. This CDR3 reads CASRHRLARYF. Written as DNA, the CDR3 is TGTGCCAGCAGGCACCGACTAGCGAGGTACTTC.